These T cell receptor beta chains were read from a single sample in a study of cytomegalovirus exposure and HLA in healthy donors. TCRdb keeps only in-frame clones here, not all; method: immunoSEQ multiplex PCR. The sample shows under 150,000 clones, roughly a tenth of them seen only once. Sequences were obtained from PBMCs. These receptors all come from a male donor in good health and CMV-seronegative. The CDR3 runs from the conserved cysteine through the conserved F or W.

V	J	CDR3
TRBV6-1	TRBJ1-2	CASHPYWGEGYTF
TRBV28	TRBJ1-2	CASSSGQGDPSLF
TRBV4-3	TRBJ2-2	CASSQDWTSGGGFHGELFF
TRBV4-3	TRBJ2-1	CASSQMGGNEQFF
TRBV7-9	TRBJ1-1	CASSLAWAGKNTEAFF
TRBV19	TRBJ1-1	CASSIRGQVNTEAFF
TRBV28	TRBJ2-7	CASSPVDSYEQYF
TRBV7-3	TRBJ2-1	CASSLFTGDYNEQFF
TRBV5-1	TRBJ1-2	CASSLLTSGQASRANYGYTF
TRBV18	TRBJ2-7	CASSPSGFWEQYF
TRBV6-1	TRBJ1-5	CASTEQFNQPQHF
TRBV10-3	TRBJ2-2	CAISRGELNTGELFF
TRBV19	TRBJ2-7	CASSTGQGREQYF
TRBV7-9	TRBJ2-7	CASSPGQGFGEQYF
TRBV7-9	TRBJ2-5	CASSPIAGGRETQYF
TRBV6-4	TRBJ2-2	CASSDSARNTGELFF
TRBV5-1	TRBJ1-5	CASSLEGRRGQPQHF
TRBV15	TRBJ2-7	CATSTRTGLSYEQYF
TRBV19	TRBJ2-2	CASSMGFGGASGELFF
TRBV18	TRBJ2-7	CASSSGQGLFGEQYF
TRBV7-2	TRBJ1-2	CASSFRQGYGYTF
TRBV28	TRBJ1-1	CASSLSLRTGRGNTEAFF
TRBV6-1	TRBJ1-2	CAGLDSNYGYTF
TRBV5-4	TRBJ2-7	CASSLDFYEQYF
TRBV4-1	TRBJ2-7	CASSSSAGKSYEQYF
TRBV5-6	TRBJ2-7	CASSLAPFRGSYEQYF
TRBV25-1	TRBJ1-1	CASTTTGVEAFF
TRBV9	TRBJ2-3	CASSVERGGPGTQYF
TRBV7-9	TRBJ2-7	CASSSPLDNSYEQYF
TRBV9	TRBJ2-1	CASSVGTSGGRSEQFF
TRBV19	TRBJ1-5	CASSPSQGPYSNQPQHF
TRBV5-1	TRBJ2-7	CASSYPTRGAILGEQYF
TRBV4-3	TRBJ1-4	CASSQDRAGHTLGEKLFF
TRBV7-9	TRBJ1-6	CASSTRTGASPLHF
TRBV4-3	TRBJ2-5	CASSQGSGQQETQYF
TRBV5-1	TRBJ2-5	CASSLVWAETQETQYF
TRBV6-5	TRBJ1-1	CASRLGMGTEAFF
TRBV2	TRBJ1-1	CASRITGGLTEAFF
TRBV4-3	TRBJ1-4	CASSQNRGIGEKLFF
TRBV9	TRBJ1-4	CASSVEGIGNEKLFF
TRBV7-9	TRBJ1-1	CASSFDSPPVEAFF
TRBV18	TRBJ2-5	CASSRQGAQETQYF
TRBV9	TRBJ2-3	CASSALTESSTDTQYF
TRBV28	TRBJ2-7	CASSQTGFPNEQYF
TRBV19	TRBJ2-3	CASKGSSGRTDTQYF
TRBV5-4	TRBJ2-7	CASSLAGTGGREQYF
TRBV7-9	TRBJ2-2	CASSPRGTSNTGELFF
TRBV14	TRBJ2-7	CASSERYEQYF
TRBV19	TRBJ2-5	CASSRLSGLAVKETQYF
TRBV7-9	TRBJ1-5	CASSFTGNQPQHF
TRBV5-1	TRBJ2-7	CASSPGTTGRGEQYF
TRBV19	TRBJ2-5	CASSIFSGGESRETQYF
TRBV6-5	TRBJ1-2	CASSPNGQGAYGYTF
TRBV27	TRBJ2-3	CASSSRTSPDTQYF
TRBV9	TRBJ1-5	CASSVNPDGYNQPQHF
TRBV19	TRBJ1-2	CASTGQGVIYGYTF
TRBV4-3	TRBJ1-4	CASSRDYDRANEKLFF
TRBV6-6	TRBJ1-4	CASSSSGTGREKLFF
TRBV7-2	TRBJ2-2	CASSNHYTGELFF